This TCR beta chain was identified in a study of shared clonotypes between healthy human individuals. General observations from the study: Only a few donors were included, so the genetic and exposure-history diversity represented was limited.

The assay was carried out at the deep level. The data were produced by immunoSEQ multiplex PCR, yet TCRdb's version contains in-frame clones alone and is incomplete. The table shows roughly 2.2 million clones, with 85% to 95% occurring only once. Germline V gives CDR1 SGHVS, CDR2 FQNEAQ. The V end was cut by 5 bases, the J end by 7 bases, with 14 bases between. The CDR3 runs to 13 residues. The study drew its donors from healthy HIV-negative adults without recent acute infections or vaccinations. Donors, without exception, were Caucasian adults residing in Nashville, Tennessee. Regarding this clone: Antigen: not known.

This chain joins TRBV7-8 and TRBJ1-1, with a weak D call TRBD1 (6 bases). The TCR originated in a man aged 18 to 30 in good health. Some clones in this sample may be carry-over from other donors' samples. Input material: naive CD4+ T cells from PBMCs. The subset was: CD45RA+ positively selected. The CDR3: CASSNGGRDEAFF. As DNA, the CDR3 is TGTGCCAGCAGCAATGGGGGCAGGGATGAAGCTTTCTTT. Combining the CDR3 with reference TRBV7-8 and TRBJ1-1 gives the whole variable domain GAGVSQSPRYKVAKRGQDVALRCDPISGHVSLFWYQQALGQGPEFLTYFQNEAQLDKSGLPSDRFFAERPEGSVSTLKIQRTQQEDSAVYLCASSNGGRDEAFFGQGTRLTVV.